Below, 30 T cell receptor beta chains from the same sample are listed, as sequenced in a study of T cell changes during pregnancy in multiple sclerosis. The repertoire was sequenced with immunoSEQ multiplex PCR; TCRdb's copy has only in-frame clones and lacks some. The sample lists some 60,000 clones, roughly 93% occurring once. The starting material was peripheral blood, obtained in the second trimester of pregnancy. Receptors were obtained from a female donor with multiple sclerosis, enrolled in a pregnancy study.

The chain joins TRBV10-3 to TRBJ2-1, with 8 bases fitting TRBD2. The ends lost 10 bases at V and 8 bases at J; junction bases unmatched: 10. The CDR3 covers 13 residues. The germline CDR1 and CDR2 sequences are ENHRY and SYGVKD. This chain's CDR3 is CATRGDLNDEQFF. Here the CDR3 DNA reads TGTGCCACGCGGGGGGATCTAAACGATGAGCAGTTCTTC.

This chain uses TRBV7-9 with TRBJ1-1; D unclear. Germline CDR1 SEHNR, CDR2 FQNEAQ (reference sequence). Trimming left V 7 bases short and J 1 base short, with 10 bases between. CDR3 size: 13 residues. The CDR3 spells CASTQDRNTEAFF. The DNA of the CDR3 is TGTGCCAGCACTCAAGATAGGAACACTGAAGCTTTCTTT. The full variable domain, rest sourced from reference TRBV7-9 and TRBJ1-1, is DTGVSQNPRHKITKRGQNVTFRCDPISEHNRLYWYRQTLGQGPEFLTYFQNEAQLEKSRLLSDRFSAERPKGSFSTLEIQRTEQGDSAMYLCASTQDRNTEAFFGQGTRLTVV.

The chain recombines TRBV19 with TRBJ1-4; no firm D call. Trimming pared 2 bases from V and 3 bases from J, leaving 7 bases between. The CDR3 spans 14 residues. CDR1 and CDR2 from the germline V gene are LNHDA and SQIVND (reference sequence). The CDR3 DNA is TGTGCCAGTAGTATACCCAGGTCTAATGAAAAACTGTTTTTT. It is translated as CASSIPRSNEKLFF.

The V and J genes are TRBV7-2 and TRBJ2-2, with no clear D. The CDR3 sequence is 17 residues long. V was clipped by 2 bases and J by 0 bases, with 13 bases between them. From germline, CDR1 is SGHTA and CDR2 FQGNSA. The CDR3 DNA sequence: TGTGCCAGCAGCTTACCCAGGCAATCCGCGAACACCGGGGAGCTGTTTTTT. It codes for CASSLPRQSANTGELFF.

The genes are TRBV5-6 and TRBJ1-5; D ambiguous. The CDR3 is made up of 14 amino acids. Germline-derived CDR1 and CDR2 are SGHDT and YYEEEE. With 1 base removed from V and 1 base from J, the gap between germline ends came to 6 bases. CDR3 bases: TGTGCCAGCAGCTTGATCCAAAGCAATCAGCCCCAGCATTTT. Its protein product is CASSLIQSNQPQHF.

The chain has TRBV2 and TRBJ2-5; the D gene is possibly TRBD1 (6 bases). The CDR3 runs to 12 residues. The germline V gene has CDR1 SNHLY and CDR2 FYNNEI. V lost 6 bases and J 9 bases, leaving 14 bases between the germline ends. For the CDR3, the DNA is TGTGCCAGCAGGGCTACAGGGACGCCCCAGTACTTC. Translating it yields CASRATGTPQYF. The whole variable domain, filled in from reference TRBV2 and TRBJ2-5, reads EPEVTQTPSHQVTQMGQEVILRCVPISNHLYFYWYRQILGQKVEFLVSFYNNEISEKSEIFDDQFSVERPDGSNFTLKIRSTKLEDSAMYFCASRATGTPQYFGPGTRLLVL.

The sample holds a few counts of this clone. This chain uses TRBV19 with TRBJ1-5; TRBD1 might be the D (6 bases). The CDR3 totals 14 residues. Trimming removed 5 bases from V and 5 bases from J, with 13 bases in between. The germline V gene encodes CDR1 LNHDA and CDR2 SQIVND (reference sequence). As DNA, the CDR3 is TGTGCCAGTAGTCCCGGGACAAGATATCAGCCCCAGCATTTT. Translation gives CASSPGTRYQPQHF.

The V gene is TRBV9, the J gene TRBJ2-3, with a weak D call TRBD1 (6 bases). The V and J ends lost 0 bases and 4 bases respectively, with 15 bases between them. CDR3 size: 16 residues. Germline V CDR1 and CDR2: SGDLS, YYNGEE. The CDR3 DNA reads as TGTGCCAGCAGCGTAGGATGGGGGCCTCCTTCAGATACGCAGTATTTT. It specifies CASSVGWGPPSDTQYF.

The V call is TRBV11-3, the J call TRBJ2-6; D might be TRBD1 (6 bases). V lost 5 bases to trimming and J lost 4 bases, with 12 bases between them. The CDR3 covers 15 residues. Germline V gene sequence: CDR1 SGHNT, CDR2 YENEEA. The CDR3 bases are TGTGCCAGCAGCCCGACAGGTACCGGGGCCAACGTCCTGACTTTC. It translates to CASSPTGTGANVLTF.

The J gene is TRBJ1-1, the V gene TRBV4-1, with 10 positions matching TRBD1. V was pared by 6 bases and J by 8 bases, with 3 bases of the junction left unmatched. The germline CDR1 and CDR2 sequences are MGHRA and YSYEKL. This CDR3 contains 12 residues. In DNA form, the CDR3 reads TGCGCCAGCAGTCGGACAGGGGGGGAAGCTTTCTTT. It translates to CASSRTGGEAFF.

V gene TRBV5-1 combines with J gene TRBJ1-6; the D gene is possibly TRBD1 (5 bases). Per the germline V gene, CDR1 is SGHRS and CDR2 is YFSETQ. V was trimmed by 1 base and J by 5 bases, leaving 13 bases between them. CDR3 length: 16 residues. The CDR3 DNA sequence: TGCGCCAGCAGCTTGTCCCCAGGGAACGATAATTCACCCCTCCACTTT. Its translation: CASSLSPGNDNSPLHF.

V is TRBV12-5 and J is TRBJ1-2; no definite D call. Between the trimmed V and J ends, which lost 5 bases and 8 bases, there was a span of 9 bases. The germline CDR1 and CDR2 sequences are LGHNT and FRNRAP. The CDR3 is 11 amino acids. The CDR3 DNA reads TGTGCTAGTGGTCCCACGGGGGGCTACACCTTC. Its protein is CASGPTGGYTF. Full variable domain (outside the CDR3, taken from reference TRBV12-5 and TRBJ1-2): DARVTQTPRHKVTEMGQEVTMRCQPILGHNTVFWYRQTMMQGLELLAYFRNRAPLDDSGMPKDRFSAEMPDATLATLKIQPSEPRDSAVYFCASGPTGGYTFGSGTRLTVV.

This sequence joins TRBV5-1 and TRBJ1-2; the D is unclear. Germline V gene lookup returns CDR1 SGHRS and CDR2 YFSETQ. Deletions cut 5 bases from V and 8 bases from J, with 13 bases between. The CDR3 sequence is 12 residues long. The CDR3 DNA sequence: TGCGCCAGCAGAGACTCCTCTTGGGGCTACACCTTC. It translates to CASRDSSWGYTF.

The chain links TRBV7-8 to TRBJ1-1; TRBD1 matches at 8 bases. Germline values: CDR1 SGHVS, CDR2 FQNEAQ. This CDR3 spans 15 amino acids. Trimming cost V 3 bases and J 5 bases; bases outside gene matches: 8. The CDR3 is CASSFMTGVGTEAFF. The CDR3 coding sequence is TGTGCCAGCAGCTTTATGACAGGGGTGGGGACTGAAGCTTTCTTT. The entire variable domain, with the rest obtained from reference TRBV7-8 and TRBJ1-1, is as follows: GAGVSQSPRYKVAKRGQDVALRCDPISGHVSLFWYQQALGQGPEFLTYFQNEAQLDKSGLPSDRFFAERPEGSVSTLKIQRTQQEDSAVYLCASSFMTGVGTEAFFGQGTRLTVV.

This chain's CDR3 is CASSALSWGQQNTDTQYF. CDR3 in DNA: TGTGCCAGCAGTGCCCTGTCGTGGGGACAGCAGAACACAGATACGCAGTATTTT. The V and J genes are TRBV25-1 and TRBJ2-3; 7 bases match TRBD1. The CDR3 runs 18 residues. Germline V gene data show CDR1 as MGHDK and CDR2 as SYGVNS. The ends lost 4 bases at V and 2 bases at J; junction bases unmatched: 15.

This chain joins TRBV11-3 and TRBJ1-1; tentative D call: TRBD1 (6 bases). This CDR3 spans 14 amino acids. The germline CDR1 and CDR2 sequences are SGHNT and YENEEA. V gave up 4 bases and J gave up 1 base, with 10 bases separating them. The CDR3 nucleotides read TGTGCCAGCAGCTCCAGGGGCGGGAACACTGAAGCTTTCTTT. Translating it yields CASSSRGGNTEAFF.

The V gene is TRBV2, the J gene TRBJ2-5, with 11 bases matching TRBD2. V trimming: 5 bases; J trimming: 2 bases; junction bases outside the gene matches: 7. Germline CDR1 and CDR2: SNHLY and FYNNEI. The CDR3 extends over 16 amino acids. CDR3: CASSILAGAPQETQYF. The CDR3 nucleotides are TGTGCCAGCAGTATACTAGCGGGGGCACCTCAAGAGACCCAGTACTTC.

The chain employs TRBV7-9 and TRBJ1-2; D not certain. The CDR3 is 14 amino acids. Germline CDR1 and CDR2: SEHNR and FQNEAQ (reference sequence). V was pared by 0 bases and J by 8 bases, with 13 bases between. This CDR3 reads CASSLARVFGGYTF. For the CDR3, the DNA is TGTGCCAGCAGCTTAGCACGGGTTTTTGGAGGCTACACCTTC.

CDR3 amino acids: CASSQDPGTGNEKLFF. The CDR3 bases are TGTGCCAGCAGCCAAGATCCCGGGACAGGGAACGAAAAACTGTTTTTT. The chain links TRBV4-2 to TRBJ1-4; 9 bases are shared with TRBD1. V dropped 0 bases and J dropped 8; count of bases not matched to a gene: 7. The CDR3 is 16 amino acids. Germline V gene lookup returns CDR1 LGHNA and CDR2 YNFKEQ.

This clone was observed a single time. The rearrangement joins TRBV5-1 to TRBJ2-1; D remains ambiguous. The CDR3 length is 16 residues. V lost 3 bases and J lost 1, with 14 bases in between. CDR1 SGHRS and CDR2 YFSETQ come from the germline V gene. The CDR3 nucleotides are TGCGCCAGCAGCTCGGTGGCTCAGGCTTCCTACAATGAGCAGTTCTTC. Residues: CASSSVAQASYNEQFF.

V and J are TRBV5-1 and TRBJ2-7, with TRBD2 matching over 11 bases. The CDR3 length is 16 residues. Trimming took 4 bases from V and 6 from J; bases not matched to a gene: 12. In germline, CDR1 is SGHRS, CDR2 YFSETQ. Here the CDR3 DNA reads TGCGCCAGCAGCCTCACTGCTAGCGGGGGGATTTCCGAGCAGTACTTC. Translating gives CASSLTASGGISEQYF.

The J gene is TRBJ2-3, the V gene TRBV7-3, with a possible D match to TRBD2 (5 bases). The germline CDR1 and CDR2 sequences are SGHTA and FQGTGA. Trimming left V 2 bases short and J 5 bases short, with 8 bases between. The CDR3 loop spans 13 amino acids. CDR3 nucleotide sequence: TGTGCCAGCAGCTTAGATCGGGGAGATACGCAGTATTTT. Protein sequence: CASSLDRGDTQYF.

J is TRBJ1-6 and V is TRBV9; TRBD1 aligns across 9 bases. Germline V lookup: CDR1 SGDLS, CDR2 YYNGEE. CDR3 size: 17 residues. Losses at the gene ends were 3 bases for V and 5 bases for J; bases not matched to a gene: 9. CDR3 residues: CASSGGQGPVNNSPLHF. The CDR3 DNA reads TGTGCCAGCAGCGGGGGACAGGGCCCGGTGAATAATTCACCCCTCCACTTT. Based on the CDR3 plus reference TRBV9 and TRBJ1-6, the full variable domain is DSGVTQTPKHLITATGQRVTLRCSPRSGDLSVYWYQQSLDQGLQFLIQYYNGEERAKGNILERFSAQQFPDLHSELNLSSLELGDSALYFCASSGGQGPVNNSPLHFGNGTRLTVT.

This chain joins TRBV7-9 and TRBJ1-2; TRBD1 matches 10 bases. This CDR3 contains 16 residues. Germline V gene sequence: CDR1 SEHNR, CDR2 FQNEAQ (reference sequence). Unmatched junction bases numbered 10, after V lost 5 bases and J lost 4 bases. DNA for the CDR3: TGTGCCAGCAGCCCCGGGACAGGGGAGGCAGGCTATGGCTACACCTTC. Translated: CASSPGTGEAGYGYTF. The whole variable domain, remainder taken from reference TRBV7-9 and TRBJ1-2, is DTGVSQNPRHKITKRGQNVTFRCDPISEHNRLYWYRQTLGQGPEFLTYFQNEAQLEKSRLLSDRFSAERPKGSFSTLEIQRTEQGDSAMYLCASSPGTGEAGYGYTFGSGTRLTVV.

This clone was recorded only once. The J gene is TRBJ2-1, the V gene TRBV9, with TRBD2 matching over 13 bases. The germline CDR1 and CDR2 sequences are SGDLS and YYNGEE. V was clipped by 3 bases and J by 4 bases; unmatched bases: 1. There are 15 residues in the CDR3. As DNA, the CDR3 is TGTGCCAGCAGCGCGACTAGCGGGGGGTACAATGAGCAGTTCTTC. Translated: CASSATSGGYNEQFF.

In nucleotides, the CDR3 is TGTGCCAGCAGTTCCGGGACAGGGGTGGTTGTCAAAAACATTCAGTACTTC. Protein sequence: CASSSGTGVVVKNIQYF. This chain connects TRBV27 to TRBJ2-4, with 10 bases aligning to TRBD1. Unmatched junction bases numbered 9, after V lost 4 bases and J lost 3 bases. CDR3 length: 17 amino acids. In germline, CDR1 is MNHEY, CDR2 SMNVEV (reference sequence).

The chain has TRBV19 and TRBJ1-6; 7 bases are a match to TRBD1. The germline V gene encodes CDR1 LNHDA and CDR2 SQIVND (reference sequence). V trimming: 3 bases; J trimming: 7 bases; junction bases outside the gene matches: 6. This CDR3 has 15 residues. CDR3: CASSIVARGNSPLHF. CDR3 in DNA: TGTGCCAGTAGTATTGTCGCCAGGGGGAATTCACCCCTCCACTTT. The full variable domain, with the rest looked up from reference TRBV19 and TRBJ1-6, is DGGITQSPKYLFRKEGQNVTLSCEQNLNHDAMYWYRQDPGQGLRLIYYSQIVNDFQKGDIAEGYSVSREKKESFPLTVTSAQKNPTAFYLCASSIVARGNSPLHFGNGTRLTVT.

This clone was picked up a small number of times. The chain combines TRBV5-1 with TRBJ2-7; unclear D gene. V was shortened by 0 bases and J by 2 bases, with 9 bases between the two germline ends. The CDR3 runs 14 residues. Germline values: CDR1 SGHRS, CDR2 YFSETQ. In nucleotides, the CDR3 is TGCGCCAGCAGCTTGGCCCCTTCCGCCTACGAGCAGTACTTC. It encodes CASSLAPSAYEQYF.

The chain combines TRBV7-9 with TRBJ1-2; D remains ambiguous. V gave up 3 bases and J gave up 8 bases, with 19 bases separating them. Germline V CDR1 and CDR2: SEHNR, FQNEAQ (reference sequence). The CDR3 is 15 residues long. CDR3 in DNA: TGTGCCAGCAGCTTGGGTGCGGGAGGTTCTGGCGGCTACACCTTC. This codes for CASSLGAGGSGGYTF. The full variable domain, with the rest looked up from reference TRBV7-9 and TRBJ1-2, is DTGVSQNPRHKITKRGQNVTFRCDPISEHNRLYWYRQTLGQGPEFLTYFQNEAQLEKSRLLSDRFSAERPKGSFSTLEIQRTEQGDSAMYLCASSLGAGGSGGYTFGSGTRLTVV.

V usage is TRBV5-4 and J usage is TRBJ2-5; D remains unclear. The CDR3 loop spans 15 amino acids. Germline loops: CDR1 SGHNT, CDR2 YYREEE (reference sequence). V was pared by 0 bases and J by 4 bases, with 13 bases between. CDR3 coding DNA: TGTGCCAGCAGCTTGGGGTCTGGAGTCTCAGAGACCCAGTACTTC. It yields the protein CASSLGSGVSETQYF.